This TCR beta chain was sequenced for a study of radiation and T cells in renal cell carcinoma. Profiled with immunoSEQ multiplex PCR; TCRdb holds only in-frame clones, not every one. The table lists fewer than 85,000 clones, roughly nine tenths of them singletons, with approximately 6.2% in the top ten. Time point denoted: blood 4 weeks post-SBRT, at nephrectomy. Treatment meaning: 15 Gy SBRT to primary tumor, nephrectomy 4 weeks later. The V end lost 1 base, the J end lost 6 bases, and 13 bases lay between the germline ends. Germline V gene sequence: CDR1 SGHVS, CDR2 FQNEAQ. The CDR3 length is 14 residues.

This sample comprised blood, obtained from a patient whose treatment included radiotherapy and nephrectomy. The clonotype comes from a woman aged 70-85 years with renal cell carcinoma. The V and J genes are TRBV7-8 and TRBJ2-7, with D maybe TRBD1 (6 bases). In DNA form, the CDR3 reads TGTGCCAGCAGCTTAGGCGACAGCAGGGGCGAGCAGTACTTC. Protein: CASSLGDSRGEQYF.